Below, 32 T cell receptor beta chains from the same sample are listed, as sequenced in a study of response to subunit inactivated influenza vaccine. TCRdb recomputed calls from the RT-PCR reads with MiXCR, one row per CDR3 protein. The sample lists hundreds of thousands of distinct CDR3 sequences; 15% to 20% were seen once. Source: CD4+ T cells sorted from PBMCs, taken about 24 months after vaccination. These receptors were obtained from a man aged 45 to 70 who received an inactivated influenza vaccine.

This clonotype appeared a few times. This sequence joins TRBV20-1 and TRBJ2-5, with 9 bases fitting TRBD2. Germline V CDR1 and CDR2: DFQATT, SNEGSKA (reference sequence). This CDR3 region has 15 residues. Losses at the gene ends were 0 bases for V and 5 bases for J; bases not matched to a gene: 7. The CDR3 spells CSARDSSGSRETQYF. The CDR3 DNA follows: TGCAGTGCTAGAGATAGTAGCGGGAGTCGGGAGACCCAGTACTTC.

This clonotype was seen repeatedly, ten times or more. The chain recombines TRBV20-1 with TRBJ2-7; possible D gene TRBD1, 5 bases. CDR1 and CDR2 (germline): DFQATT, SNEGSKA (reference sequence). The CDR3 is 13 residues long. Trimming removed 4 bases at V and 1 base at J, with 11 bases between. CDR3 loop: CSAIRQPSYEQYF. In DNA form, the CDR3 reads TGCAGTGCTATCCGACAGCCTTCCTACGAGCAGTACTTC.

The chain has TRBV12-3 or TRBV12-4 and TRBJ2-7; no definite D call. CDR3 length equals 13 residues. V was shortened by 3 bases and J by 1 base, with 7 bases between the two germline ends. As DNA, the CDR3 is TGTGCCAGCAGTTTTTTGGGGTCCTACGAGCAGTACTTC. It is translated as CASSFLGSYEQYF.

There are a few counts of this clonotype. This rearrangement joins TRBV6-1 to TRBJ1-6; D is ambiguous. Germline assignment: CDR1 MNHNS and CDR2 SASEGT. With 4 bases removed from V and 8 bases from J, the gap between germline ends came to 15 bases. CDR3 size: 15 residues. CDR3 sequence reads: CASSGRPPGYSPLHF. CDR3 DNA sequence: TGTGCCAGCAGTGGCCGACCCCCGGGGTATTCACCCCTCCACTTT.

This clonotype was observed a few times. The chain carries TRBV4-2 and TRBJ2-1; D gene ambiguous. The CDR3 is 17 amino acids. CDR1 and CDR2 (germline): LGHNA, YNFKEQ. V lost 0 bases and J 6 bases, leaving 18 bases between the germline ends. The chain's CDR3 is CASSQEEWSRALNEQFF. As DNA, the CDR3 is TGTGCCAGCAGCCAAGAGGAATGGTCCCGGGCCCTCAATGAGCAGTTCTTC.

This clonotype was detected ten times or more. CDR3 DNA: TGTGCCACCAGCAGAGACGGGAGGTTCGACCACGAGCAGTACTTC. Amino acids: CATSRDGRFDHEQYF. The rearrangement joins TRBV15 to TRBJ2-7; the match to TRBD2 covers 7 bases. Germline assignment: CDR1 LNHNV and CDR2 YYDKDF (reference sequence). The V segment lost 0 bases and the J segment 5 bases; nucleotides outside the gene matches: 7. There are 15 residues in the CDR3.

This clonotype has a handful of counts. This chain links TRBV20-1 with TRBJ2-7; a weak D match, TRBD1 (6 bases). The CDR3 extends over 12 amino acids. The germline CDR1 and CDR2 sequences are DFQATT and SNEGSKA (reference sequence). The ends were cut back, 3 bases at V and 4 bases at J, with 10 bases in the middle. CDR3 nucleotide sequence: TGCAGTGCTAGTAAAACAGGGTACGAGCAGTACTTC. Translation: CSASKTGYEQYF.

This clonotype was found a few times. The chain joins TRBV20-1 to TRBJ2-3; 9 nucleotides agree with TRBD2. This CDR3 is 16 amino acids long. Germline CDR1 DFQATT, CDR2 SNEGSKA (reference sequence). With V trimmed by 0 bases and J by 7 bases, 11 bases remained unmatched. This chain's CDR3 is CSARDLSGGSVYTQYF. The CDR3 DNA follows: TGCAGTGCTAGAGATCTAAGCGGGGGGTCCGTATATACGCAGTATTTT.

The chain has TRBV5-1 and TRBJ2-2; 7 nucleotides agree with TRBD1. Trimming at V came to 4 bases and at J to 6 bases, leaving 6 bases not matched to a gene. Germline V CDR1 and CDR2: SGHRS, YFSETQ. This CDR3 region has 14 residues. The CDR3 loop reads CASSQTGMAGELFF. The DNA for the CDR3 is TGCGCCAGCAGCCAGACAGGGATGGCCGGGGAGCTGTTTTTT.

This clonotype came up once. V usage is TRBV6-1 and J usage is TRBJ2-1; 7 positions match TRBD2. This CDR3 is built from 15 residues. V dropped 8 bases and J dropped 1; count of bases not matched to a gene: 8. CDR1 and CDR2 (germline): MNHNS, SASEGT. This CDR3 is CASQRRGESYNEQFF. CDR3 DNA: TGTGCCAGCCAGCGTCGGGGGGAATCCTACAATGAGCAGTTCTTC.

The chain employs TRBV20-1 and TRBJ2-1; D is unclear. The CDR3 runs 15 residues. The V and J ends lost 0 bases and 3 bases respectively, with 12 bases between them. CDR1 DFQATT and CDR2 SNEGSKA come from the germline V gene (reference sequence). As DNA, the CDR3 is TGCAGTGCTAGAGATCCTGTAGGGAACTACAATGAGCAGTTCTTC. This encodes CSARDPVGNYNEQFF.

This clonotype was detected a few times. V usage is TRBV15 and J usage is TRBJ1-5, with TRBD1 matching over 11 bases. Germline assignment: CDR1 LNHNV and CDR2 YYDKDF (reference sequence). The CDR3 covers 19 residues. The ends lost 0 bases at V and 0 bases at J; junction bases unmatched: 7. CDR3 sequence reads: CATSRDSPGQGDSNQPQHF. CDR3 in DNA: TGTGCCACCAGCAGAGATTCCCCGGGACAGGGGGATAGCAATCAGCCCCAGCATTTT.

This clonotype was seen more than once but under ten times. The V call is TRBV5-1, the J call TRBJ1-5, with D possibly being TRBD1 (6 bases). Trimming pared 0 bases from V and 5 bases from J, leaving 9 bases between. The CDR3 consists of 14 residues. Germline-derived CDR1 and CDR2 are SGHRS and YFSETQ. The DNA for the CDR3 is TGCGCCAGCAGCTTGGAGACAGGCTATCAGCCCCAGCATTTT. This sequence encodes CASSLETGYQPQHF.

The genes are TRBV7-2 and TRBJ2-7; 10 nucleotides agree with TRBD1. V shed 5 bases and J 3 bases; nucleotides not matched to a gene: 7. Germline V gene lookup returns CDR1 SGHTA and CDR2 FQGNSA. The CDR3 contains 15 residues. CDR3 loop: CASSTGQGGFYEQYF. The DNA of the CDR3 is TGTGCCAGCAGCACCGGACAGGGGGGTTTCTACGAGCAGTACTTC.

This chain connects TRBV10-3 to TRBJ2-5; maybe TRBD2 (6 bases). Germline values: CDR1 ENHRY, CDR2 SYGVKD. The CDR3 extends over 15 amino acids. The V and J ends lost 3 bases and 1 base respectively, with 12 bases between them. CDR3 residues: CAISDYSGGQETQYF. CDR3 coding DNA: TGTGCCATCAGTGATTACTCCGGGGGCCAAGAGACCCAGTACTTC.

The chain couples TRBV7-3 to TRBJ2-3; possible D gene TRBD2, 6 bases. Germline CDR1 reads SGHTA; CDR2 reads FQGTGA. The CDR3 is 14 residues long. V lost 3 bases and J 4 bases, leaving 11 bases between the germline ends. The CDR3 sequence is CASSFGGFADTQYF. In DNA, the CDR3 is TGTGCCAGCAGCTTTGGAGGGTTCGCAGATACGCAGTATTTT. Based on the CDR3 plus reference TRBV7-3 and TRBJ2-3, the full variable domain is GAGVSQTPSNKVTEKGKYVELRCDPISGHTALYWYRQSLGQGPEFLIYFQGTGAADDSGLPNDRFFAVRPEGSVSTLKIQRTERGDSAVYLCASSFGGFADTQYFGPGTRLTVL.

This clonotype was seen ten or more times. V gene TRBV7-9 combines with J gene TRBJ2-5, with D uncertain. Between the trimmed V and J ends, which lost 2 bases and 2 bases, there was a span of 9 bases. This CDR3 contains 14 residues. CDR1 SEHNR and CDR2 FQNEAQ come from the germline V gene (reference sequence). CDR3 loop: CASSLSLGQETQYF. The CDR3 coding sequence is TGTGCCAGCAGCTTAAGCCTGGGGCAAGAGACCCAGTACTTC.

The genes are TRBV20-1 and TRBJ1-1; no definite D call. Germline CDR1 reads DFQATT; CDR2 reads SNEGSKA (reference sequence). This CDR3 contains 13 residues. Trimming took off 1 base at V and 5 bases at J, with 11 bases between the two ends. The DNA of the CDR3 is TGCAGTGCTAGAGTCACAGCTAGTACTGAAGCTTTCTTT. Residues: CSARVTASTEAFF.

The table lists this clonotype with a few counts. This sequence joins TRBV5-6 and TRBJ2-2, with 9 bases aligning to TRBD1. Germline trimming cut 3 bases from V and 3 bases from J; bases unmatched to any gene: 9. Germline V gene sequence: CDR1 SGHDT, CDR2 YYEEEE. This CDR3 comprises 17 residues. The CDR3 reads CASSWAGTGMDTGELFF. The CDR3 DNA sequence: TGTGCCAGCAGCTGGGCCGGGACAGGGATGGACACCGGGGAGCTGTTTTTT.

This chain joins TRBV4-1 and TRBJ2-7; D perhaps matches TRBD2 (6 bases). The CDR3 runs 13 residues. V dropped 4 bases and J dropped 3 bases, with 10 bases sitting between them. The germline V gene has CDR1 MGHRA and CDR2 YSYEKL. CDR3 nucleotide sequence: TGCGCCAGCAGCCGCGGGGAAAGCTACGAGCAGTACTTC. Its translation is CASSRGESYEQYF.

This clonotype was observed many times. The rearrangement links TRBV12-3 or TRBV12-4 to TRBJ2-7; tentative D call: TRBD1 (6 bases). The ends were cut back, 2 bases at V and 6 bases at J, with 11 bases in the middle. This CDR3 is built from 13 residues. The CDR3 nucleotides are TGTGCCAGCAGTTTACGGGCAGGGGCCGAGCAGTACTTC. This codes for CASSLRAGAEQYF.

This clonotype was seen a handful of times. This CDR3 reads CASSFESYNEQFF. In DNA form, the CDR3 reads TGTGCCAGCTCCTTCGAGTCCTACAATGAGCAGTTCTTC. V and J are TRBV18 and TRBJ2-1; no reliable D call. The CDR3 extends over 13 amino acids. CDR1 is KGHSH, CDR2 LQKENI, per germline. V was cut by 6 bases and J by 1 base, with 7 bases left in between.

There are a few counts of this clonotype. This CDR3 reads CASSRPGDLQETQYF. DNA for the CDR3: TGTGCCAGCAGCCGTCCGGGTGACTTGCAAGAGACCCAGTACTTC. The gene calls are TRBV6-2 or TRBV6-3 and TRBJ2-5; no clear D. The germline V and J ends were trimmed by 6 bases and 2 bases, with 16 bases remaining between them. Per germline, CDR1 MNHEY and CDR2 SVGEGT. There are 15 residues in the CDR3.

The chain combines TRBV6-5 with TRBJ2-3; D remains ambiguous. Germline loops: CDR1 MNHEY, CDR2 SVGAGI. The CDR3 consists of 14 residues. The V end lost 4 bases, the J end lost 2 bases, and 10 bases lay between the germline ends. The CDR3 sequence is CASSSRRITDTQYF. DNA of the CDR3: TGTGCCAGCAGTTCTCGACGGATCACAGATACGCAGTATTTT.

The chain joins TRBV19 to TRBJ1-1, with D uncertain. Germline loops: CDR1 LNHDA, CDR2 SQIVND (reference sequence). CDR3 size: 14 residues. The germline V and J ends were trimmed by 1 base and 11 bases, with 17 bases remaining between them. This CDR3 is CASSIAAPTVWAFF. Written as DNA, the CDR3 is TGTGCCAGTAGTATAGCGGCTCCTACGGTATGGGCTTTCTTT. The whole variable domain, remainder taken from reference TRBV19 and TRBJ1-1, is DGGITQSPKYLFRKEGQNVTLSCEQNLNHDAMYWYRQDPGQGLRLIYYSQIVNDFQKGDIAEGYSVSREKKESFPLTVTSAQKNPTAFYLCASSIAAPTVWAFFGQGTRLTVV.

V gene TRBV25-1 combines with J gene TRBJ2-1; weak D call: TRBD1 (7 bases). The CDR3 covers 17 residues. Germline CDR1 reads MGHDK; CDR2 reads SYGVNS. Trimming took 4 bases from V and 2 from J, leaving 18 bases between them. CDR3 in DNA: TGTGCCAGCAGTGGATTCCTGGGACAGCGGGCCTACAATGAGCAGTTCTTC. Protein product: CASSGFLGQRAYNEQFF.

The J gene is TRBJ1-2, the V gene TRBV25-1; D is unresolved. Germline V gene lookup returns CDR1 MGHDK and CDR2 SYGVNS. This CDR3 has 14 amino acids. V shed 4 bases and J shed 1 base, with 10 bases lying between them. In DNA, the CDR3 is TGTGCCAGCAGTGCTGGGATTGGTAACTATGGCTACACCTTC. Translated: CASSAGIGNYGYTF.

This sequence joins TRBV4-2 and TRBJ1-4, with D uncertain. The CDR3 contains 11 residues. Germline lookup yields CDR1 LGHNA and CDR2 YNFKEQ. V was cut by 5 bases and J by 8 bases, with 6 bases left in between. Here the CDR3 DNA reads TGTGCCAGCAGCGCAAGAGAAAAACTGTTTTTT. This sequence encodes CASSAREKLFF.

This chain connects TRBV10-2 to TRBJ2-7; 8 positions agree with TRBD2. CDR3 length: 13 residues. Trimming took 9 bases from V and 3 from J; bases not matched to a gene: 7. CDR1 and CDR2 (germline): WSHSY, SAAADI. The CDR3 protein is CASKRREGYEQYF. Here the CDR3 DNA reads TGCGCCAGTAAACGACGGGAGGGCTACGAGCAGTACTTC.

The J gene is TRBJ2-5, the V gene TRBV18; D gene unclear. Per the germline V gene, CDR1 is KGHSH and CDR2 is LQKENI. Trimming left V 0 bases short and J 4 bases short, with 3 bases between. The CDR3 loop spans 12 amino acids. CDR3 DNA: TGTGCCAGCTCACCACCGTCAGAGACCCAGTACTTC. Translation gives CASSPPSETQYF.

There are many counts of this clonotype. V and J are TRBV7-2 and TRBJ2-1; D gene unclear. Deletions cut 2 bases from V and 10 bases from J, with 9 bases between. Germline V gene lookup returns CDR1 SGHTA and CDR2 FQGNSA. This CDR3 is built from 12 residues. CDR3 DNA: TGTGCCAGCAGCTTAATGCGCTGGGAGCAGTTCTTC. Translation gives CASSLMRWEQFF.

V is TRBV18 and J is TRBJ2-3, with D perhaps matching TRBD1 or TRBD2 (5 bases each). This CDR3 spans 15 amino acids. Trimming took off 1 base at V and 0 bases at J, with 8 bases between the two ends. In germline, CDR1 is KGHSH, CDR2 LQKENI. CDR3 sequence (DNA): TGTGCCAGCTCACCACAGGGGAGTAGCACAGATACGCAGTATTTT. Residues: CASSPQGSSTDTQYF.